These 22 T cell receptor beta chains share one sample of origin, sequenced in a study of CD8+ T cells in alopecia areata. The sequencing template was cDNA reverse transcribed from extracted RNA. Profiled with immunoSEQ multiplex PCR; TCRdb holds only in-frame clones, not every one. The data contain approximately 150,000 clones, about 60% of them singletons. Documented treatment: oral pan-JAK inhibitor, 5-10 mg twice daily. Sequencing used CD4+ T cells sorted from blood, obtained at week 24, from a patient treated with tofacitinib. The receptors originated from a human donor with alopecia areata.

The CDR3 DNA sequence: TGTGCCAGCAGTGAAGTCGGGGACGGCTACACCTTC. Translation gives CASSEVGDGYTF. The chain couples TRBV6-1 to TRBJ1-2; possible D gene TRBD1, 5 bases. V was shortened by 1 base and J by 8 bases, with 8 bases between the two germline ends. The length of the CDR3 is 12 residues. CDR1 MNHNS and CDR2 SASEGT come from the germline V gene.

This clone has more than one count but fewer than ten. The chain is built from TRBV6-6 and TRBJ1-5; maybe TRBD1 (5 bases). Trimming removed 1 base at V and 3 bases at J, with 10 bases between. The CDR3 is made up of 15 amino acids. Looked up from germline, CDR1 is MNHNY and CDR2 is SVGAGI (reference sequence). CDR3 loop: CASSYLGQYNQPQHF. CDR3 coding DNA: TGTGCCAGCAGTTACTTGGGGCAGTACAATCAGCCCCAGCATTTT.

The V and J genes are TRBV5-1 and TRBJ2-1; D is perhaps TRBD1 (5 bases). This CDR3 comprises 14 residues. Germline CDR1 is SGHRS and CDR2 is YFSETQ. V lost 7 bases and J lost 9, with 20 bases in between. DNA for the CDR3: TGCGCCAGCTGGGCAGGGCTAATTGGCGGTGAGCAGTTCTTC. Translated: CASWAGLIGGEQFF. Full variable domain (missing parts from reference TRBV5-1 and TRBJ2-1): KAGVTQTPRYLIKTRGQQVTLSCSPISGHRSVSWYQQTPGQGLQFLFEYFSETQRNKGNFPGRFSGRQFSNSRSEMNVSTLELGDSALYLCASWAGLIGGEQFFGPGTRLTVL.

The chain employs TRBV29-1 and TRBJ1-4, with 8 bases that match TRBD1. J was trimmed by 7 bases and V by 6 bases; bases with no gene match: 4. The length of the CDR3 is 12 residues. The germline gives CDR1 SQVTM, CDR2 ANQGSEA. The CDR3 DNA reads TGCAGCGTGGGCGACAGGGGTGAAAAACTGTTTTTT. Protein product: CSVGDRGEKLFF.

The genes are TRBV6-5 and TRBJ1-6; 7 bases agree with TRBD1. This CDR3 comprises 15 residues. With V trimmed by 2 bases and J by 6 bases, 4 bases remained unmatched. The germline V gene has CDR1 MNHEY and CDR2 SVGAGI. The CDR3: CASSYQGQTNSPLHF. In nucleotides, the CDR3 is TGTGCCAGCAGTTACCAGGGACAGACTAATTCACCCCTCCACTTT.

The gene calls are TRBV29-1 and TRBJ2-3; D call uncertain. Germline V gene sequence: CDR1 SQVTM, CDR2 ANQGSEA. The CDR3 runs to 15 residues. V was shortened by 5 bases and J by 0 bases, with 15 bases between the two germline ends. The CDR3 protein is CSVQSPSRSTDTQYF. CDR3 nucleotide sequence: TGCAGCGTTCAATCACCCTCGCGTAGCACAGATACGCAGTATTTT.

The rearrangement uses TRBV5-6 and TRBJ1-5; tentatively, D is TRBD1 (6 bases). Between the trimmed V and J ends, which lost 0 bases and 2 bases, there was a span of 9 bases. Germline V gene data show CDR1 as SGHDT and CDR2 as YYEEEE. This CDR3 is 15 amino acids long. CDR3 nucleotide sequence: TGTGCCAGCAGCTTGGGGGGGCTTGGCAATCAGCCCCAGCATTTT. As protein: CASSLGGLGNQPQHF.

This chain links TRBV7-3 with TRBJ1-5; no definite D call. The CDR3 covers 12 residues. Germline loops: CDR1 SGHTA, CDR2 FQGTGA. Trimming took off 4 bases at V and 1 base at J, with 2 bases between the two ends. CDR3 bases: TGTGCCAGCAGCTACAGCAATCAGCCCCAGCATTTT. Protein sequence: CASSYSNQPQHF. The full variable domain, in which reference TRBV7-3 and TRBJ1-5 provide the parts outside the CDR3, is GAGVSQTPSNKVTEKGKYVELRCDPISGHTALYWYRQSLGQGPEFLIYFQGTGAADDSGLPNDRFFAVRPEGSVSTLKIQRTERGDSAVYLCASSYSNQPQHFGDGTRLSIL.

CDR3 residues: CAWSGGFYGYTF. The CDR3 DNA follows: TGTGCCTGGAGTGGAGGGTTCTATGGCTACACCTTC. The V and J genes are TRBV30 and TRBJ1-2; no reliable D call. Looked up from germline, CDR1 is GTSNPN and CDR2 is SVGIG (reference sequence). The CDR3 length is 12 residues. Trimming took off 1 base at V and 4 bases at J, with 7 bases between the two ends. The full variable domain, completed using reference TRBV30 and TRBJ1-2, is SQTIHQWPATLVQPVGSPLSLECTVEGTSNPNLYWYRQAAGRGLQLLFYSVGIGQISSEVPQNLSASRPQDRQFILSSKKLLLSDSGFYLCAWSGGFYGYTFGSGTRLTVV.

The CDR3 is CASNPWTGKRVGANVLTF. The CDR3 bases are TGTGCCAGTAACCCCTGGACAGGGAAACGGGTTGGGGCCAACGTCCTGACTTTC. This chain links TRBV19 with TRBJ2-6, with 8 bases fitting TRBD1. Germline CDR1 is LNHDA and CDR2 is SQIVND (reference sequence). This CDR3 has 18 amino acids. V was clipped by 7 bases and J by 3 bases; unmatched bases: 14.

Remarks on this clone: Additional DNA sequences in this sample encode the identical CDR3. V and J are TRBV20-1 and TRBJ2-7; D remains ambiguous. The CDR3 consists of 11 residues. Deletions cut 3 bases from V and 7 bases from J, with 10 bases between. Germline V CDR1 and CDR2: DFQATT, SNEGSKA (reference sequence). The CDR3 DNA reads TGCAGTGCTAGGGGAATGGGGGAGCAGTACTTC. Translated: CSARGMGEQYF.

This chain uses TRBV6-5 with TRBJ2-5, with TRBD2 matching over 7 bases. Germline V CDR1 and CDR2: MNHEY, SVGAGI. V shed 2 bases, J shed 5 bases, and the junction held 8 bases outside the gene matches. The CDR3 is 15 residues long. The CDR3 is CASSYTNGLVETQYF. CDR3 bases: TGTGCCAGCAGTTACACCAACGGACTAGTTGAGACCCAGTACTTC.

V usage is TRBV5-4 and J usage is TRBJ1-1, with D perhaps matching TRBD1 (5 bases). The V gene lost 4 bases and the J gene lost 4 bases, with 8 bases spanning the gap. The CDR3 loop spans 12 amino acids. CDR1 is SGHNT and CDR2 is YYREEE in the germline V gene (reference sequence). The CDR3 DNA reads TGTGCCAGCAGCAGTAGGGGCACTGAAGCTTTCTTT. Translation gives CASSSRGTEAFF. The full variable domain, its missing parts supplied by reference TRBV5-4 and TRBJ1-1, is ETGVTQSPTHLIKTRGQQVTLRCSSQSGHNTVSWYQQALGQGPQFIFQYYREEENGRGNFPPRFSGLQFPNYSSELNVNALELDDSALYLCASSSRGTEAFFGQGTRLTVV.

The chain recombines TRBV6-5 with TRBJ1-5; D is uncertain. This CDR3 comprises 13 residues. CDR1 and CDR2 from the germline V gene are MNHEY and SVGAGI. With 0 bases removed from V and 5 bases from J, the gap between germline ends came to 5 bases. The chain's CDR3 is CASSYSLDQPQHF. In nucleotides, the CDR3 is TGTGCCAGCAGTTACTCTTTGGATCAGCCCCAGCATTTT.

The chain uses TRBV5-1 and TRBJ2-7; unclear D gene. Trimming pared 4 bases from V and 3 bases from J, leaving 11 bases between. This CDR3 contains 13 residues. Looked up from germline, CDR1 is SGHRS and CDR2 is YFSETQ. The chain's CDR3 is CASSTLEDYEQYF. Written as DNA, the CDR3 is TGCGCCAGCAGCACCCTTGAAGACTACGAGCAGTACTTC. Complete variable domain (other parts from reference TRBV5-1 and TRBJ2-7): KAGVTQTPRYLIKTRGQQVTLSCSPISGHRSVSWYQQTPGQGLQFLFEYFSETQRNKGNFPGRFSGRQFSNSRSEMNVSTLELGDSALYLCASSTLEDYEQYFGPGTRLTVT.

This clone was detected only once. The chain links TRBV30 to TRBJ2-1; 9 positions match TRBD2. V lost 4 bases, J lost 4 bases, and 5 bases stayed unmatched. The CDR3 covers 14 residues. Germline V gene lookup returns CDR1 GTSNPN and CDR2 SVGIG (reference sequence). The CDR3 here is CAWTRLAVYNEQFF. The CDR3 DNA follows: TGTGCCTGGACCAGACTAGCGGTGTACAATGAGCAGTTCTTC.

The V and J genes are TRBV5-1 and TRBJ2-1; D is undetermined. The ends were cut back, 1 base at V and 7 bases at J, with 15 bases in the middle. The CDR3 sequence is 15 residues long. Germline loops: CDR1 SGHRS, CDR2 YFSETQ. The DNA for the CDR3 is TGCGCCAGCAGCTTGAATACTGCCATTGGTAATGAGCAGTTCTTC. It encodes CASSLNTAIGNEQFF.

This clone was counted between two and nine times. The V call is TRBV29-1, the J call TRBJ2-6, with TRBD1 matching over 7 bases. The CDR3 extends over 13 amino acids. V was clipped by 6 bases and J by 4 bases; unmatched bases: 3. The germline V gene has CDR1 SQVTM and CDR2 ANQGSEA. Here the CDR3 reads CSVTGSGANVLTF. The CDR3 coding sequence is TGCAGCGTGACAGGGTCGGGGGCCAACGTCCTGACTTTC.

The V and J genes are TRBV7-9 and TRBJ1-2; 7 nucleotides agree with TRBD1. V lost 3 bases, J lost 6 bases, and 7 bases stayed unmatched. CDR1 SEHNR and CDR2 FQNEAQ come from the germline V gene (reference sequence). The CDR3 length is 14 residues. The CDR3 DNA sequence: TGTGCCAGCAGCTTTGCGTCAGGGGGTGATGGCTACACCTTC. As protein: CASSFASGGDGYTF.

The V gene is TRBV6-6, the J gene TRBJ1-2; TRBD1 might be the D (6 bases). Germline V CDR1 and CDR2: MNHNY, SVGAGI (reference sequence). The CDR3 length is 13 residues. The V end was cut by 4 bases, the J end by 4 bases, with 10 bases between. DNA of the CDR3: TGTGCCAGCAGTTTACAGGGAGGCTATGGCTACACCTTC. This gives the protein CASSLQGGYGYTF.

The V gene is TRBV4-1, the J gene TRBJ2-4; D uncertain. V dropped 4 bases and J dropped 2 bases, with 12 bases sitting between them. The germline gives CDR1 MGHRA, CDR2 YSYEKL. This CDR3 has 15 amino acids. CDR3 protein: CASSPYGSSKNIQYF. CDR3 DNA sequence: TGCGCCAGCAGCCCGTATGGGTCTTCCAAAAACATTCAGTACTTC.

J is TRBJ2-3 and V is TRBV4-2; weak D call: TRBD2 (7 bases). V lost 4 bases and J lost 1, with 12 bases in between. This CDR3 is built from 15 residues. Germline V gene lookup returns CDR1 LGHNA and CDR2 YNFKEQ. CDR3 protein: CASSPQGGGTDTQYF. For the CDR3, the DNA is TGTGCCAGCAGCCCACAGGGAGGGGGCACAGATACGCAGTATTTT.